A single sample gave rise to the 8 T cell receptor beta chains below, sequenced in a study of cytomegalovirus exposure and HLA in healthy donors. Both 60 Vbeta primers and 13 Jbeta primers went into the PCR. The repertoire was sequenced with immunoSEQ multiplex PCR; TCRdb's copy has only in-frame clones and lacks some. This sample has about 110,000 clones, with roughly 80% found just once. The sample taken for sequencing was PBMCs. These receptors were collected from a man aged 30-40 years in good health and CMV-seropositive.

The sample holds one count of this clone. The gene calls are TRBV29-1 and TRBJ2-3; TRBD2 aligns across 9 bases. V lost 6 bases, J lost 1 base, and 17 bases stayed unmatched. The germline gives CDR1 SQVTM, CDR2 ANQGSEA. The CDR3 consists of 18 residues. CDR3 protein: CSVGREAGGPLGTDTQYF. CDR3 in DNA: TGCAGCGTCGGCCGGGAGGCGGGGGGGCCCTTAGGCACAGATACGCAGTATTTT.

V and J are TRBV6-1 and TRBJ1-1; D is undetermined. The germline V gene has CDR1 MNHNS and CDR2 SASEGT. The length of the CDR3 is 13 residues. Trimming left V 3 bases short and J 1 base short, with 6 bases between. This chain's CDR3 is CASSDNRNTEAFF. CDR3 DNA: TGTGCCAGCAGTGATAACAGGAACACTGAAGCTTTCTTT.

This clone is a singleton in its sample. V gene TRBV2 combines with J gene TRBJ1-1; D is ambiguous. CDR3 length equals 15 residues. CDR1 and CDR2 from the germline V gene are SNHLY and FYNNEI. The V end was cut by 4 bases, the J end by 7 bases, with 19 bases between. CDR3 region: CASSAGLATGFEAFF. The CDR3 DNA follows: TGTGCCAGCAGTGCCGGGTTGGCGACCGGGTTTGAAGCTTTCTTT.

This rearrangement joins TRBV9 to TRBJ1-2, with D unclear. Germline CDR1 and CDR2: SGDLS and YYNGEE. The CDR3 contains 12 residues. Deletions cut 3 bases from V and 4 bases from J, with 7 bases between. The CDR3 protein is CASSGHVYGYTF. CDR3 in DNA: TGTGCCAGCAGCGGACACGTCTATGGCTACACCTTC.

The V and J genes are TRBV19 and TRBJ2-6; TRBD1 aligns across 8 bases. The CDR3 covers 16 residues. Germline V gene lookup returns CDR1 LNHDA and CDR2 SQIVND (reference sequence). V lost 5 bases and J lost 1; bases outside the gene matches: 4. CDR3 DNA sequence: TGTGCCAGTAGTGAACACAGGGGGTCTGGGGCCAACGTCCTGACTTTC. It translates to CASSEHRGSGANVLTF.

J is TRBJ2-3 and V is TRBV5-1; perhaps TRBD2 as D (6 bases). Trimming pared 7 bases from V and 3 bases from J, leaving 15 bases between. Looked up from germline, CDR1 is SGHRS and CDR2 is YFSETQ. The CDR3 length is 14 residues. As DNA, the CDR3 is TGCGCCAGCTCCCTACAGGAGGGGACAGATACGCAGTATTTT. It yields the protein CASSLQEGTDTQYF.

J is TRBJ2-7 and V is TRBV7-6, with a tentative D call TRBD2 (6 bases). The CDR3 runs to 15 residues. The germline CDR1 and CDR2 sequences are SGHVS and FNYEAQ. The V gene lost 2 bases and the J gene lost 3 bases, with 14 bases spanning the gap. The CDR3 is CASSLRGAEDYEQYF. Here the CDR3 DNA reads TGTGCCAGCAGCTTACGCGGGGCGGAGGACTACGAGCAGTACTTC.

This chain joins TRBV19 and TRBJ1-6, with a possible D match to TRBD1 (6 bases). In germline, CDR1 is LNHDA, CDR2 SQIVND (reference sequence). Trimming took off 5 bases at V and 8 bases at J, with 10 bases between the two ends. The CDR3 covers 13 residues. The CDR3 region is CASSGSGDSPLHF. The CDR3 nucleotides are TGTGCCAGTAGTGGCTCAGGGGATTCACCCCTCCACTTT.